This record looks at one TCR beta chain sequence and its context. Its specific antigen is unknown. No much larger clone exists at a distance of one base, and base qualities are not known. This sample was taken from a study of OX40 agonist ivuxolimab in advanced cancers. Turning to the overall study: Ivuxolimab was an agonistic, fully human IgG2 monoclonal antibody directed against OX40 (CD134), a costimulatory receptor. Intravenous ivuxolimab was administered to patients every 2 weeks at six dose levels: 0.01, 0.1, 0.3, 1.5, 3 and 10 mg/kg. Of the 50 to 55 patients in dose escalation, some 19 had hepatocellular carcinoma, about 15 had melanoma, 9 had renal cell carcinoma and 9 had head and neck cancer. In the dose-escalation cohort, 82.7% of patients were male, and the mean age was roughly 60 years, with a range of roughly 20 to 79. Patients were allowed to have had prior anti-PD-1, anti-PD-L1 or anti-CTLA-4 therapy, and approximately 37% of the dose-escalation patients had been treated with checkpoint inhibitors. Partial responses occurred in three dose-escalation patients, of whom one had hepatocellular carcinoma and two had cutaneous melanoma. Peripheral TCRbeta sequencing was intended to test whether TCR sequence diversity was altered and clonal T-cell expansion was caused by ivuxolimab. The paper describes the monotherapy dose-escalation part (N ≈ 51 patients) of the phase I trial of ivuxolimab. Points the paper makes about the study in general: On average, CD8+ T cells showed more expanded clones than CD4+ T cells after ivuxolimab. Low levels of normalized T-cell clonal expansion were also seen in some patients who did not respond. At doses of 0.1 to 3.0 mg/kg, clonal expansion of both CD4+ and CD8+ T cells in blood was seen between baseline and week 6. Partial responders in the 0.1-3.0 mg/kg groups had among the lowest normalized peripheral clonal expansion, especially among CD8+ T cells. The antigen specificity of the peripheral T cells that underwent clonal expansion was not determined.

CDR1 and CDR2 were assigned from the germline V gene as SNHLY and FYNNEI. V was cut back by 4 bases and J by 0 bases, leaving a gap of 6 bases between them. The CDR3 has 13 amino acids, counting the end cysteine and phenylalanine. Solely the CDR3 DNA is kept, with 39 bases framed from the first base. The trial excluded patients who had a history of autoimmune disease or who were on systemic immunosuppression. Peripheral blood for TCR sequencing was drawn from every dose cohort at baseline, at cycle 4 day 1 and at cycle 7 day 1. Samples were obtained from an open-label, multicenter, first-in-human phase I dose-escalation trial of ivuxolimab. Adults with locally advanced or metastatic melanoma, renal cell, hepatocellular, or head and neck squamous cell carcinoma were enrolled in the trial. CD4+ and CD8+ T cells were sorted separately from peripheral blood before TCR sequencing. To sequence the TCRbeta CDR3 region, genomic DNA was isolated from the sorted cells. The immunoSEQ Assay was used to sequence the TCRbeta CDR3 regions. Imported from immuneACCESS, the table was reduced by TCRdb to in-frame sequences with V and J called. These copies leave out some clones; in studies compared against another copy, an unresolved V gene accounts for under half, and the cause of the remainder is not known. This sample holds some 84,000 clones; 89% were observed only once. The top ten constitute 0.15% to 0.2% of the sample.

The chain uses TRBV2 and TRBJ1-1; a tentative D call is TRBD1 (6 bases match). The sequenced sample was CD4+ or CD8+ T cells sorted from blood, obtained in a trial of the OX40 agonist ivuxolimab. The TCR sequence derives from an adult with an advanced solid tumor such as melanoma, head and neck, liver or kidney cancer. The CDR3 has the sequence CASSGQVNTEAFF. The DNA sequence follows: TGTGCCAGCAGTGGACAGGTGAACACTGAAGCTTTCTTT.